This passage covers 14 T cell receptor beta chains from one sample sequenced in a study of T cell repertoires in cytomegalovirus infection. Their antigen targets remain unknown. TCRdb redid the calling of the reads with MiXCR, one entry per CDR3 protein. The sample has approximately 770,000 distinct CDR3 sequences, 25% to 35% seen once. Sequencing used cultured CD8+ T cells from PBMCs, obtained from culture after CMV antigen stimulation. These TCRs come from a human donor in good health (CMV status not recorded). Some clones in this sample may be carry-over from other donors' samples.

In this sample, this clonotype turned up a few times. The gene calls are TRBV4-3 and TRBJ2-2, with TRBD2 identical over 11 bases. Germline V CDR1 and CDR2: LGHNA, YSLEER. Unmatched junction bases numbered 7, after V lost 0 bases and J lost 4 bases. This CDR3 has 18 amino acids. This CDR3 reads CASSQEAPSGGFTGELFF. CDR3 DNA: TGCGCCAGCAGCCAAGAGGCTCCTAGCGGGGGGTTCACCGGGGAGCTGTTTTTT.

The chain combines TRBV6-8 with TRBJ2-1; D might be TRBD2 (5 bases). The CDR3 spans 17 residues. Trimming shortened V by 7 bases and J by 0 bases, and 19 bases separated the two germline ends. Germline assignment: CDR1 MNHGY and CDR2 SAAAGT. CDR3 sequence (DNA): TGTGCCAGCAACCTAGACCCGGACTCCCTCTCCTACAATGAGCAGTTCTTC. It translates to CASNLDPDSLSYNEQFF.

The V gene is TRBV7-9, the J gene TRBJ2-7; possibly TRBD1 or TRBD2 for D (5 bases each). V dropped 5 bases and J dropped 3 bases, with 14 bases sitting between them. The CDR3 has 14 amino acids. The V gene's germline CDR1 is SEHNR and CDR2 FQNEAQ (reference sequence). In nucleotides, the CDR3 is TGTGCCAGCAGCACCGGGACGGAACTCTACGAGCAGTACTTC. This codes for CASSTGTELYEQYF.

This clonotype was observed at least ten times. The chain has TRBV7-8 and TRBJ1-6, with D uncertain. The CDR3 loop spans 14 amino acids. Trimming cost V 7 bases and J 7 bases, with 14 bases left between them. CDR1 and CDR2 from the germline V gene are SGHVS and FQNEAQ. CDR3 residues: CASMTVSSNSPLHF. For the CDR3, the DNA is TGTGCCAGCATGACGGTTTCGTCGAATTCACCCCTCCACTTT.

The chain combines TRBV14 with TRBJ2-5; the D is unclear. CDR3 length equals 19 residues. The V gene lost 2 bases and the J gene lost 0 bases, with 22 bases spanning the gap. The V gene's germline CDR1 is SGHDN and CDR2 FVKESK. Here the CDR3 reads CASSQMIRGRRKYQETQYF. DNA for the CDR3: TGTGCCAGCAGCCAAATGATAAGAGGCAGAAGAAAGTACCAAGAGACCCAGTACTTC.

This clonotype occurred many times. The chain has TRBV7-3 and TRBJ2-1; D remains ambiguous. The CDR3 has 16 amino acids. Trimming took off 4 bases at V and 0 bases at J, with 13 bases between the two ends. Germline values: CDR1 SGHTA, CDR2 FQGTGA. This CDR3 is CASSSSGVSSYNEQFF. For the CDR3, the DNA is TGTGCCAGCAGCTCCTCTGGGGTCAGCTCCTACAATGAGCAGTTCTTC.

On this clonotype itself: Its ends do not fully match the called genes, so a read error is possible. The CDR3 sequence: CASGYDNTGELFF. In nucleotides, the CDR3 is TGTGCCAGCGGTTACGACAACACCGGGGAGCTGTTTTTT. The rearrangement uses TRBV6-2 or TRBV6-3 and TRBJ2-2; D gene ambiguous. This CDR3 is built from 13 residues. Looked up from germline, CDR1 is MNHEY and CDR2 is SVGEGT.

CDR3 amino acids: CASSFSGASNTEAFF. DNA of the CDR3: TGTGCCAGCAGTTTTTCGGGAGCTTCGAACACTGAAGCTTTCTTT. This sequence joins TRBV28 and TRBJ1-1; no clear D. Germline V gives CDR1 MDHEN, CDR2 SYDVKM. The CDR3 has 15 amino acids. The germline V and J ends were trimmed by 3 bases and 1 base, with 12 bases remaining between them. The whole variable domain, remainder taken from reference TRBV28 and TRBJ1-1, is DVKVTQSSRYLVKRTGEKVFLECVQDMDHENMFWYRQDPGLGLRLIYFSYDVKMKEKGDIPEGYSVSREKKERFSLILESASTNQTSMYLCASSFSGASNTEAFFGQGTRLTVV.

This clonotype has only a few counts. CDR3 in amino acids: CATSRDLSARGNQPQHF. Written as DNA, the CDR3 is TGTGCCACCAGCAGAGATCTTTCGGCCAGGGGCAATCAGCCCCAGCATTTT. J is TRBJ1-5 and V is TRBV15, with D possibly matching TRBD1 (5 bases). CDR1 is LNHNV, CDR2 YYDKDF, per germline (reference sequence). The CDR3 has 17 residues. V lost 0 bases and J 2 bases, leaving 14 bases between the germline ends.

The chain links TRBV6-2 or TRBV6-3 to TRBJ2-5; TRBD2 aligns across 7 bases. The CDR3 has 12 amino acids. Germline V gene lookup returns CDR1 MNHEY and CDR2 SVGEGT. V was pared by 11 bases and J by 6 bases, with 9 bases of the junction left unmatched. CDR3 sequence reads: CACLGAGKTQYF. CDR3 sequence (DNA): TGTGCCTGCCTGGGAGCGGGGAAGACCCAGTACTTC.

The chain couples TRBV7-3 to TRBJ2-1, with D perhaps assigned TRBD1 or TRBD2 (5 bases each). The CDR3 covers 13 residues. CDR1 and CDR2 from the germline V gene are SGHTA and FQGTGA. The germline V and J ends were trimmed by 4 bases and 8 bases, with 12 bases remaining between them. CDR3 nucleotides: TGTGCCAGCAGCTCCGGAGAGGGGTATGAGCAGTTCTTC. This translates into CASSSGEGYEQFF.

This clonotype was found a few times. The rearrangement links TRBV7-9 to TRBJ2-2; possibly TRBD1 for D (5 bases). Trimming cost V 3 bases and J 4 bases, with 9 bases left between them. CDR1 and CDR2 (germline): SEHNR, FQNEAQ (reference sequence). The CDR3 is made up of 14 amino acids. CDR3 DNA: TGTGCCAGCAGCTTCAAGGGGATCACCGGGGAGCTGTTTTTT. As protein: CASSFKGITGELFF. Based on the CDR3 plus reference TRBV7-9 and TRBJ2-2, the full variable domain is DTGVSQNPRHKITKRGQNVTFRCDPISEHNRLYWYRQTLGQGPEFLTYFQNEAQLEKSRLLSDRFSAERPKGSFSTLEIQRTEQGDSAMYLCASSFKGITGELFFGEGSRLTVL.

The gene calls are TRBV27 and TRBJ2-1, with 8 bases aligning to TRBD2. Germline CDR1 and CDR2: MNHEY and SMNVEV (reference sequence). CDR3 size: 14 residues. After removal of 2 bases from V and 7 bases from J, the junction contained 4 bases not matched to a gene. The CDR3: CASSLGGGLNEQFF. The CDR3 region has the DNA TGTGCCAGCAGTTTAGGCGGGGGGTTAAATGAGCAGTTCTTC.

This chain uses TRBV19 with TRBJ2-1; D ambiguous. CDR3 length: 12 amino acids. With 3 bases removed from V and 6 bases from J, the gap between germline ends came to 6 bases. Germline lookup yields CDR1 LNHDA and CDR2 SQIVND (reference sequence). CDR3 DNA: TGTGCCAGTAGTATCCCCCCCAATGAGCAGTTCTTC. This sequence encodes CASSIPPNEQFF.